The 4 T cell receptor beta chains presented below share a single source sample, sequenced in a study of breast tumors, draining lymph nodes, adjacent tissues. Breast cancer patients provided tissue from their axillary draining lymph nodes. TCRdb passed the multiplex PCR reads through MiXCR, listing each CDR3 protein once. The sample records 120,000 to 150,000 distinct CDR3 sequences, 30% to 35% being singletons. Sequenced material: axillary lymph node tissue. These receptors came from a female donor with breast cancer. Some clones in this sample may be carry-over from other donors' samples.

This clonotype was detected many times. The chain joins TRBV5-1 to TRBJ2-5, with a tentative D call TRBD2 (5 bases). CDR1 SGHRS and CDR2 YFSETQ come from the germline V gene. The CDR3 extends over 14 amino acids. V lost 2 bases and J lost 5, with 13 bases in between. CDR3 region: CASSFQLGVETQYF. The CDR3 DNA sequence: TGCGCCAGCAGCTTCCAACTAGGTGTGGAGACCCAGTACTTC. Full variable domain (remainder filled in from reference TRBV5-1 and TRBJ2-5): KAGVTQTPRYLIKTRGQQVTLSCSPISGHRSVSWYQQTPGQGLQFLFEYFSETQRNKGNFPGRFSGRQFSNSRSEMNVSTLELGDSALYLCASSFQLGVETQYFGPGTRLLVL.

The CDR3 spells CASTRNQGHIYGYTF. Here the CDR3 DNA reads TGTGCCAGCACCCGAAATCAAGGACACATCTATGGCTACACCTTC. The chain employs TRBV6-1 and TRBJ1-2; maybe TRBD1 (5 bases). The germline CDR1 and CDR2 sequences are MNHNS and SASEGT. The CDR3 extends over 15 amino acids. The V end lost 7 bases, the J end lost 4 bases, and 19 bases lay between the germline ends.

The V call is TRBV6-5, the J call TRBJ2-2, with 7 positions matching TRBD1. Looked up from germline, CDR1 is MNHEY and CDR2 is SVGAGI. Germline trimming cut 10 bases from V and 4 bases from J; bases unmatched to any gene: 12. This CDR3 spans 15 amino acids. The CDR3 protein is CATLPGPGGTGELFF. The CDR3 nucleotides are TGTGCCACCCTCCCGGGGCCAGGGGGCACCGGGGAGCTGTTTTTT.

The table lists this clonotype with many counts. The chain carries TRBV20-1 and TRBJ2-3; possible D gene TRBD2, 6 bases. The germline V gene has CDR1 DFQATT and CDR2 SNEGSKA (reference sequence). V was cut by 8 bases and J by 5 bases, with 17 bases left in between. This CDR3 contains 13 residues. CDR3 region: CSIPGLALDTQYF. For the CDR3, the DNA is TGCAGTATTCCGGGACTCGCCTTAGATACGCAGTATTTT.